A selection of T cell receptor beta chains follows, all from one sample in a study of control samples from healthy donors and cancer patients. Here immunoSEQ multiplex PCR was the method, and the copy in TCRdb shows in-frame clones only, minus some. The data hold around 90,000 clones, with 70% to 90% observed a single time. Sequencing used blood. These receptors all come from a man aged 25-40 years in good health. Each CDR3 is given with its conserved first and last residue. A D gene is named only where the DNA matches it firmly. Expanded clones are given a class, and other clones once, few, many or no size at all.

CDR3aa: CSANDGTGRAF
CDR3nt: TGCAGTGCTAATGATGGGACAGGTAGAGCCTTC
abundance: few
v_gene: TRBV20-1
d_gene: TRBD1
j_gene: TRBJ1-2

CDR3aa: CASRSISRPQHF
CDR3nt: TGTGCCAGTAGGTCCATTTCGCGTCCCCAGCATTTT
abundance: .
v_gene: TRBV28
d_gene: .
j_gene: TRBJ1-5

CDR3aa: CASSLAVGGGNIQYF
CDR3nt: TGCGCCAGCAGCTTGGCCGTGGGCGGGGGAAACATTCAGTACTTC
abundance: .
v_gene: TRBV5-1
d_gene: TRBD2
j_gene: TRBJ2-4

CDR3aa: CACSKDRTKNIQYF
CDR3nt: TGTGCCTGTTCTAAGGACAGGACCAAAAACATTCAGTACTTC
abundance: once
v_gene: TRBV30
d_gene: TRBD1
j_gene: TRBJ2-4

CDR3aa: CSARGEYEQYF
CDR3nt: TGCAGTGCTAGAGGAGAGTACGAGCAGTACTTC
abundance: few
v_gene: TRBV20-1
d_gene: .
j_gene: TRBJ2-7

CDR3aa: CAGSSIPQGHNTEAFF
CDR3nt: TGTGCCGGCAGTTCTATCCCCCAGGGGCACAACACTGAAGCTTTCTTT
abundance: .
v_gene: TRBV27
d_gene: .
j_gene: TRBJ1-1

CDR3aa: CASSMTGSGPLEAFF
CDR3nt: TGTGCCAGTAGTATGACGGGCTCTGGCCCTTTAGAAGCTTTCTTT
abundance: .
v_gene: TRBV19
d_gene: .
j_gene: TRBJ1-1

CDR3aa: CASSRDRGAGNTIYF
CDR3nt: TGTGCCAGCAGTCGGGACCGAGGAGCTGGAAACACCATATATTTT
abundance: .
v_gene: TRBV2
d_gene: .
j_gene: TRBJ1-3

CDR3aa: CASSFTNSPLHF
CDR3nt: TGTGCCAGCAGTTTCACTAATTCACCCCTCCACTTT
abundance: .
v_gene: TRBV6-5
d_gene: .
j_gene: TRBJ1-6

CDR3aa: CASSALASYEQYF
CDR3nt: TGTGCCAGCAGTGCACTCGCTTCCTACGAGCAGTACTTC
abundance: .
v_gene: TRBV2
d_gene: .
j_gene: TRBJ2-7

CDR3aa: CASTSFSSNQPQHF
CDR3nt: TGTGCCAGCACTTCATTCTCATCGAATCAGCCCCAGCATTTT
abundance: .
v_gene: TRBV2
d_gene: .
j_gene: TRBJ1-5

CDR3aa: CASGSGTGDGAFF
CDR3nt: TGTGCCAGCGGCTCCGGGACAGGGGACGGAGCTTTCTTT
abundance: .
v_gene: TRBV9
d_gene: TRBD1
j_gene: TRBJ1-1

CDR3aa: CASSLEIGLAGQKETQYF
CDR3nt: TGTGCCAGCAGCTTGGAAATAGGTCTAGCGGGGCAGAAAGAGACCCAGTACTTC
abundance: .
v_gene: TRBV5-6
d_gene: TRBD2
j_gene: TRBJ2-5

CDR3aa: CASSFPGSIQYF
CDR3nt: TGTGCCAGCAGTTTCCCAGGGTCCATTCAGTACTTC
abundance: .
v_gene: TRBV12-3/TRBV12-4
d_gene: .
j_gene: TRBJ2-4

CDR3aa: CALGGQGRVYGYTF
CDR3nt: TGTGCCCTGGGAGGGCAGGGGAGAGTCTATGGCTACACCTTC
abundance: .
v_gene: TRBV28
d_gene: .
j_gene: TRBJ1-2

CDR3aa: CASSLLGSQETQYF
CDR3nt: TGTGCCAGCAGCTTGCTTGGTAGCCAAGAGACCCAGTACTTC
abundance: .
v_gene: TRBV7-9
d_gene: .
j_gene: TRBJ2-5

CDR3aa: CATSDIDGNTEAFF
CDR3nt: TGTGCCACCAGTGATATCGACGGGAACACTGAAGCTTTCTTT
abundance: .
v_gene: TRBV24-1
d_gene: .
j_gene: TRBJ1-1

CDR3aa: CASQGELGGNTIYF
CDR3nt: TGTGCCTCCCAGGGGGAACTGGGTGGAAACACCATATATTTT
abundance: .
v_gene: TRBV30
d_gene: TRBD1
j_gene: TRBJ1-3

CDR3aa: CASSYLPGGGAFF
CDR3nt: TGTGCCAGCAGTTATCTTCCGGGGGGCGGAGCTTTCTTT
abundance: .
v_gene: TRBV6-5
d_gene: .
j_gene: TRBJ1-1

CDR3aa: CASSYISGLAGQDPYEQYF
CDR3nt: TGTGCCAGCAGCTACATATCGGGACTAGCGGGCCAGGATCCTTACGAGCAGTACTTC
abundance: .
v_gene: TRBV5-6
d_gene: TRBD2
j_gene: TRBJ2-7

CDR3aa: CAWSRRGTGNIQYF
CDR3nt: TGTGCCTGGAGTCGACGGGGGACGGGAAACATTCAGTACTTC
abundance: .
v_gene: TRBV30
d_gene: .
j_gene: TRBJ2-4

CDR3aa: CASSPGGRGKETQYF
CDR3nt: TGCGCCAGCAGCCCCGGGGGGCGGGGGAAAGAGACCCAGTACTTC
abundance: .
v_gene: TRBV10-2
d_gene: .
j_gene: TRBJ2-5

CDR3aa: CASSHMTSSTDTQYF
CDR3nt: TGTGCCAGCAGCCACATGACTAGCTCCACAGATACGCAGTATTTT
abundance: .
v_gene: TRBV3-1/TRBV3-2
d_gene: TRBD2
j_gene: TRBJ2-3

CDR3aa: CAWRRGQNNEQFF
CDR3nt: TGTGCCTGGAGAAGGGGACAGAACAATGAGCAGTTCTTC
abundance: .
v_gene: TRBV30
d_gene: TRBD1
j_gene: TRBJ2-1

CDR3aa: CASSPDRVLVNYGYTF
CDR3nt: TGTGCCAGCAGCCCGGACAGGGTGTTAGTTAACTATGGCTACACCTTC
abundance: .
v_gene: TRBV7-2
d_gene: TRBD1
j_gene: TRBJ1-2

CDR3aa: CASSQVQGAAKNIQYF
CDR3nt: TGTGCCAGCAGCCAGGTTCAGGGGGCTGCCAAAAACATTCAGTACTTC
abundance: medium-sized
v_gene: TRBV14
d_gene: TRBD1
j_gene: TRBJ2-4

CDR3aa: CASKSGANIQYF
CDR3nt: TGTGCCAGTAAGTCCGGAGCAAACATTCAGTACTTC
abundance: .
v_gene: TRBV19
d_gene: .
j_gene: TRBJ2-4

CDR3aa: CASSKAGFNEQFF
CDR3nt: TGTGCCAGCAGCAAGGCGGGGTTTAATGAGCAGTTCTTC
abundance: once
v_gene: TRBV6-5
d_gene: .
j_gene: TRBJ2-1

CDR3aa: CASSQDLGNNQPQHF
CDR3nt: TGTGCCAGCAGCCAAGATCTTGGGAACAATCAGCCCCAGCATTTT
abundance: .
v_gene: TRBV3-1/TRBV3-2
d_gene: .
j_gene: TRBJ1-5

CDR3aa: CASSLSAGSYEQYF
CDR3nt: TGTGCCAGCAGCTTAAGCGCAGGCTCCTACGAGCAGTACTTC
abundance: .
v_gene: TRBV11-2
d_gene: .
j_gene: TRBJ2-7

CDR3aa: CASSQGVGSNSPLHF
CDR3nt: TGTGCCAGCAGCCAAGGTGTTGGGTCTAATTCACCCCTCCACTTT
abundance: .
v_gene: TRBV3-1/TRBV3-2
d_gene: .
j_gene: TRBJ1-6

CDR3aa: CAWSGGSYEQYF
CDR3nt: TGTGCCTGGAGTGGTGGCTCCTACGAGCAGTACTTC
abundance: .
v_gene: TRBV30
d_gene: .
j_gene: TRBJ2-7

CDR3aa: CASSPRGNYGYTF
CDR3nt: TGTGCCAGTAGTCCCAGGGGGAACTATGGCTACACCTTC
abundance: .
v_gene: TRBV19
d_gene: TRBD1
j_gene: TRBJ1-2

CDR3aa: CASSAKTSGVLYEQYF
CDR3nt: TGCGCCAGCAGCGCCAAGACTAGCGGGGTTCTCTACGAGCAGTACTTC
abundance: .
v_gene: TRBV5-1
d_gene: TRBD2
j_gene: TRBJ2-7

CDR3aa: CASSAGRGGNTDTQYF
CDR3nt: TGTGCCAGCAGCGCCGGGCGGGGGGGCAACACAGATACGCAGTATTTT
abundance: .
v_gene: TRBV9
d_gene: TRBD2
j_gene: TRBJ2-3

CDR3aa: CATSRDLSRTGFYYGYTF
CDR3nt: TGTGCCACCAGCAGAGATCTCTCTAGGACAGGGTTCTACTATGGCTACACCTTC
abundance: .
v_gene: TRBV15
d_gene: TRBD1
j_gene: TRBJ1-2

CDR3aa: CASSSVGPQHF
CDR3nt: TGTGCCAGCAGTTCCGTGGGGCCCCAGCATTTT
abundance: .
v_gene: TRBV12-3/TRBV12-4
d_gene: .
j_gene: TRBJ1-5

CDR3aa: CASSIGDSYEQYF
CDR3nt: TGTGCCAGTAGTATAGGCGACAGCTACGAGCAGTACTTC
abundance: .
v_gene: TRBV19
d_gene: .
j_gene: TRBJ2-7

CDR3aa: CASSQLRGSGYEQYF
CDR3nt: TGTGCCAGCAGCCAACTCAGGGGGTCAGGATACGAGCAGTACTTC
abundance: .
v_gene: TRBV14
d_gene: TRBD1
j_gene: TRBJ2-7

CDR3aa: CASFNAGGDEKLFF
CDR3nt: TGTGCCAGCTTTAATGCGGGGGGAGATGAAAAACTGTTTTTT
abundance: .
v_gene: TRBV19
d_gene: .
j_gene: TRBJ1-4

CDR3aa: CATSRVQGKWDQPQHF
CDR3nt: TGTGCCACCAGCAGAGTTCAGGGGAAGTGGGATCAGCCCCAGCATTTT
abundance: .
v_gene: TRBV15
d_gene: .
j_gene: TRBJ1-5

CDR3aa: CASSLDFSAYGYTF
CDR3nt: TGTGCCAGCAGCTTAGATTTTTCCGCGTATGGCTACACCTTC
abundance: .
v_gene: TRBV11-2
d_gene: .
j_gene: TRBJ1-2

CDR3aa: CASSLGGQRNSPLHF
CDR3nt: TGTGCCAGCAGCTTGGGCGGACAGCGCAATTCACCCCTCCACTTT
abundance: .
v_gene: TRBV5-6
d_gene: .
j_gene: TRBJ1-6

CDR3aa: CATRTGELITEAFF
CDR3nt: TGTGCCACCCGGACAGGGGAATTGATCACTGAAGCTTTCTTT
abundance: once
v_gene: TRBV19
d_gene: TRBD1
j_gene: TRBJ1-1

CDR3aa: CASSPGTSRADTQYF
CDR3nt: TGTGCCAGCAGTCCCGGGACTAGCAGGGCAGATACGCAGTATTTT
abundance: .
v_gene: TRBV5-4
d_gene: TRBD2
j_gene: TRBJ2-3

CDR3aa: CASSLGGVVGYGYTF
CDR3nt: TGTGCCAGCAGCTTGGGGGGCGTGGTAGGATATGGCTACACCTTC
abundance: .
v_gene: TRBV5-6
d_gene: .
j_gene: TRBJ1-2